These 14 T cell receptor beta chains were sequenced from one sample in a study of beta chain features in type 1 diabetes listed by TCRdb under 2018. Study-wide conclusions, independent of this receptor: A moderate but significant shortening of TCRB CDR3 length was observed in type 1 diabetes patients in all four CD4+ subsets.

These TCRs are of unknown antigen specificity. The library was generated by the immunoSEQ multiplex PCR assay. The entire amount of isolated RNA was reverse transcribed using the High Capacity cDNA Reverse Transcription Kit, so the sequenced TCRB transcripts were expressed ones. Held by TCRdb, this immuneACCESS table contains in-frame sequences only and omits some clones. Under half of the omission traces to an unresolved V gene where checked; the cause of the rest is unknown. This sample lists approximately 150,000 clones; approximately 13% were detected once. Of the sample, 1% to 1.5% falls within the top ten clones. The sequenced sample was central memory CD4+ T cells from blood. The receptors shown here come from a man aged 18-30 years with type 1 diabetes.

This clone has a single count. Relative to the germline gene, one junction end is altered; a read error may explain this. DNA for the CDR3: TGTACCAGCAGAGAGGGGAATTTTGAAAAACTGTTTTTT. Encoded protein: CTSREGNFEKLFF. The chain is built from TRBV6-5 and TRBJ1-4, with D perhaps TRBD1 (5 bases). Germline V gives CDR1 MNHEY, CDR2 SVGAGI. The CDR3 runs 13 residues.

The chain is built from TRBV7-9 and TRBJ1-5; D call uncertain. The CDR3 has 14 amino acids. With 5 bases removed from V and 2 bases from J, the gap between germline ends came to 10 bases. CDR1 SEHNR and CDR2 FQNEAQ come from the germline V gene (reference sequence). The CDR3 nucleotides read TGTGCCAGCAGCCCGGGTAGCGGCAATCAGCCCCAGCATTTT. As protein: CASSPGSGNQPQHF.

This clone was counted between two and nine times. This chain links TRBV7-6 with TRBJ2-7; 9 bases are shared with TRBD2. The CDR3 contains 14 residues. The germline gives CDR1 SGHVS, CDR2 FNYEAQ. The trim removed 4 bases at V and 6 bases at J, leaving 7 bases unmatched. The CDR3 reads CASSSRTSVGEQYF. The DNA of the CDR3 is TGTGCCAGCAGCTCACGGACTAGCGTAGGCGAGCAGTACTTC.

CDR3 sequence reads: CAWIRQALTGELFF. In DNA, the CDR3 is TGTGCCTGGATCAGACAGGCCCTCACCGGGGAGCTGTTTTTT. The chain carries TRBV30 and TRBJ2-2, with D possibly matching TRBD1 (6 bases). The V end was cut by 4 bases, the J end by 4 bases, with 13 bases between. The CDR3 has 14 amino acids. Per the germline V gene, CDR1 is GTSNPN and CDR2 is SVGIG (reference sequence).

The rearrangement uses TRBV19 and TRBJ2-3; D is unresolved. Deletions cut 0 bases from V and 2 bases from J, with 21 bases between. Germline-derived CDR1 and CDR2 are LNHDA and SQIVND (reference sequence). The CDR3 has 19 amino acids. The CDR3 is CASSIDPLAFGRNTDTQYF. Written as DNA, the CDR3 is TGTGCCAGTAGTATAGACCCCTTAGCCTTCGGGCGAAACACAGATACGCAGTATTTT.

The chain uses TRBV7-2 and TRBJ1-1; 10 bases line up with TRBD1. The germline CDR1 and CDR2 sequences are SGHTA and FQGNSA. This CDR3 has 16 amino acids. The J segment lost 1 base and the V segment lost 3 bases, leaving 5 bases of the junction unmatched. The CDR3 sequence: CASSLTGGTANTEAFF. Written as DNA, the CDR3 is TGTGCCAGCAGCTTGACAGGGGGCACGGCGAACACTGAAGCTTTCTTT.

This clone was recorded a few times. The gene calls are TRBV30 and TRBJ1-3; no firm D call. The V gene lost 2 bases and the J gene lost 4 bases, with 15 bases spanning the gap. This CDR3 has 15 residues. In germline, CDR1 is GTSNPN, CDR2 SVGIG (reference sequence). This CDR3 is CAWSMGNPGGNTIYF. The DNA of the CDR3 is TGTGCCTGGAGTATGGGCAACCCTGGGGGAAACACCATATATTTT. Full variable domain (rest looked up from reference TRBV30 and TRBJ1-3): SQTIHQWPATLVQPVGSPLSLECTVEGTSNPNLYWYRQAAGRGLQLLFYSVGIGQISSEVPQNLSASRPQDRQFILSSKKLLLSDSGFYLCAWSMGNPGGNTIYFGEGSWLTVV.

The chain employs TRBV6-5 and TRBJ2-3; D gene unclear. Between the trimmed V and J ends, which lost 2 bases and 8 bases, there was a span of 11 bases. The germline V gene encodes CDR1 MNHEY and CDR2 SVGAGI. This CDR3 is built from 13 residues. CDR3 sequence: CASSYEVGPTQYF. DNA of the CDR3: TGTGCCAGCAGTTACGAAGTCGGGCCTACGCAGTATTTT.

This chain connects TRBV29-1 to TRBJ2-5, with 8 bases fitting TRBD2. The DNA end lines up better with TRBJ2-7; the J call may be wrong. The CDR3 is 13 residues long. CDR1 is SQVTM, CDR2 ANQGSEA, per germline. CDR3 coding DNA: TGCAGCGCTACTAGCGGTTCAAACTACGAGCAGTACTTC. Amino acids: CSATSGSNYEQYF.

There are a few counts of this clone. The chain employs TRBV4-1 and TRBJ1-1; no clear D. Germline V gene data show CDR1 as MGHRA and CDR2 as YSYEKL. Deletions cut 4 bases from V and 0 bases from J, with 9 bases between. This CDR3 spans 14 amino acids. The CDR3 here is CASSLSPVNTEAFF. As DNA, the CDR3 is TGCGCCAGCAGCCTCTCCCCGGTGAACACTGAAGCTTTCTTT.

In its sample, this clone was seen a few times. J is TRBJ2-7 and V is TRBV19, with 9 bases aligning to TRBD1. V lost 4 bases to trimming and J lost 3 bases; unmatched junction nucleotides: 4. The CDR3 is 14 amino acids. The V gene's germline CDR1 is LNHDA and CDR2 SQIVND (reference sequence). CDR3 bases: TGTGCCAGTAGTACACAGGGGGCTAACTACGAGCAGTACTTC. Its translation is CASSTQGANYEQYF. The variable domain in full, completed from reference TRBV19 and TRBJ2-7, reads DGGITQSPKYLFRKEGQNVTLSCEQNLNHDAMYWYRQDPGQGLRLIYYSQIVNDFQKGDIAEGYSVSREKKESFPLTVTSAQKNPTAFYLCASSTQGANYEQYFGPGTRLTVT.

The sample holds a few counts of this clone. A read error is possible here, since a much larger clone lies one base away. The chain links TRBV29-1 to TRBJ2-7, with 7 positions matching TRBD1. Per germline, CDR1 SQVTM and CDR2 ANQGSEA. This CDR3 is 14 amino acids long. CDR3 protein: CSGERDRSSYEQYF. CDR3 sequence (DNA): TGCAGCGGTGAACGGGACAGAAGCTCCTACGAGCAGTACTTC.

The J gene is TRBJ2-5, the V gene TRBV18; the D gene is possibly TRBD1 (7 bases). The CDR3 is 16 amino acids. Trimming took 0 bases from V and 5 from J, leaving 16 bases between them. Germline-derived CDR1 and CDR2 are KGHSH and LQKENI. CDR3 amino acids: CASSPPGLAQGETQYF. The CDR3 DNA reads TGTGCCAGCTCACCACCGGGACTCGCACAGGGGGAGACCCAGTACTTC. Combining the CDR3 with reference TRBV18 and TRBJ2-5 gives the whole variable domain NAGVMQNPRHLVRRRGQEARLRCSPMKGHSHVYWYRQLPEEGLKFMVYLQKENIIDESGMPKERFSAEFPKEGPSILRIQQVVRGDSAAYFCASSPPGLAQGETQYFGPGTRLLVL.

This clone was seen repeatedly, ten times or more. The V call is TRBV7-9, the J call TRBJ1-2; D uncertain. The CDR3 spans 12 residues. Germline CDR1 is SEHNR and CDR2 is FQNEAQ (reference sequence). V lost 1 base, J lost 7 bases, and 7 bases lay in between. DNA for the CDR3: TGTGCCAGCAGCTTAGAGGCCCGTGGCTACACCTTC. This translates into CASSLEARGYTF.